This passage covers 20 T cell receptor beta chains from one sample sequenced in a study of blood T cell repertoires in COVID-19. TCRdb's table, derived via immunoSEQ multiplex PCR, lists solely in-frame clones and lacks some. In the table there are approximately 250,000 clones, around 89% of which are singletons. The sequencing input was PBMCs or T cells enriched from blood (not recorded which). The receptor set was obtained from a woman aged 40 to 49 with acute COVID-19.

This chain uses TRBV4-1 with TRBJ2-1; 8 bases are a match to TRBD1. This CDR3 spans 16 amino acids. V shed 1 base and J 1 base; nucleotides not matched to a gene: 3. Germline lookup yields CDR1 MGHRA and CDR2 YSYEKL. Written as DNA, the CDR3 is TGCGCCAGCAGCCAAGGCAGGGGGCCATCCTACAATGAGCAGTTCTTC. Its protein product is CASSQGRGPSYNEQFF.

This clone has just a few counts. The rearrangement links TRBV6-2 or TRBV6-3 to TRBJ2-7; maybe TRBD1 (6 bases). The CDR3 contains 13 residues. V gave up 2 bases and J gave up 2 bases, with 7 bases separating them. Germline V gene lookup returns CDR1 MNHEY and CDR2 SVGEGT. CDR3 residues: CASSYGTTYEQYV. CDR3 nucleotides: TGTGCCAGCAGTTACGGGACAACCTACGAGCAGTACGTC.

As DNA, the CDR3 is TGCGCCAGCAGTTCGGGAGATGATACGCAGTATTTT. It encodes CASSSGDDTQYF. V usage is TRBV10-1 and J usage is TRBJ2-3; D may be TRBD2 (6 bases). Germline assignment: CDR1 WNHNN and CDR2 SYGVQD (reference sequence). The CDR3 is made up of 12 amino acids. V was cut by 5 bases and J by 6 bases, with 9 bases left in between.

The chain uses TRBV7-9 and TRBJ1-1; D gene uncertain. Germline CDR1 reads SEHNR; CDR2 reads FQNEAQ (reference sequence). The CDR3 totals 13 residues. The V end was cut by 5 bases, the J end by 11 bases, with 18 bases between. The CDR3 loop reads CASSPLLVAGAFF. CDR3 nucleotides: TGTGCCAGCAGCCCTCTGCTCGTGGCAGGTGCTTTCTTT. The full variable domain, in which reference TRBV7-9 and TRBJ1-1 provide the parts outside the CDR3, is DTGVSQNPRHKITKRGQNVTFRCDPISEHNRLYWYRQTLGQGPEFLTYFQNEAQLEKSRLLSDRFSAERPKGSFSTLEIQRTEQGDSAMYLCASSPLLVAGAFFGQGTRLTVV.

The V gene is TRBV7-2, the J gene TRBJ2-2, with 14 bases identical to TRBD2. The V gene's germline CDR1 is SGHTA and CDR2 FQGNSA. CDR3 length: 17 residues. Germline trimming cut 3 bases from V and 6 bases from J; bases unmatched to any gene: 6. The DNA of the CDR3 is TGTGCCAGCAGCTTCGCCGGGACTAGCGGGAGTTCCGGGGAGCTGTTTTTT. Amino acid sequence: CASSFAGTSGSSGELFF.

This rearrangement joins TRBV28 to TRBJ2-5; 7 bases agree with TRBD2. The CDR3 sequence is 14 residues long. Germline trimming cut 5 bases from V and 1 base from J; bases unmatched to any gene: 4. CDR1 is MDHEN, CDR2 SYDVKM, per germline. The CDR3 loop is CASSPGGTQETQYF. The CDR3 DNA reads as TGTGCCAGCAGTCCCGGGGGGACCCAAGAGACCCAGTACTTC. Based on the CDR3 plus reference TRBV28 and TRBJ2-5, the full variable domain is DVKVTQSSRYLVKRTGEKVFLECVQDMDHENMFWYRQDPGLGLRLIYFSYDVKMKEKGDIPEGYSVSREKKERFSLILESASTNQTSMYLCASSPGGTQETQYFGPGTRLLVL.

Regarding this clone: The identical CDR3 is also encoded by other nucleotide sequences in the sample. The chain joins TRBV3-1 (or the pseudogene TRBV3-2) to TRBJ2-2, with D possibly being TRBD1 (5 bases). This CDR3 contains 15 residues. Germline loops: CDR1 LGHDT, CDR2 YNNKEL (reference sequence). The V end lost 0 bases, the J end lost 2 bases, and 7 bases lay between the germline ends. CDR3 protein: CASSQERGNTGELFF. The CDR3 bases are TGTGCCAGCAGCCAAGAAAGGGGCAACACCGGGGAGCTGTTTTTT.

This clone showed up just once. The V call is TRBV27, the J call TRBJ1-3; a weak D match, TRBD1 (5 bases). V lost 0 bases and J lost 4, with 16 bases in between. The CDR3 runs 17 residues. Germline V CDR1 and CDR2: MNHEY, SMNVEV (reference sequence). CDR3 in amino acids: CASSLSFGTNEGNTIYF. In DNA form, the CDR3 reads TGTGCCAGCAGTTTATCTTTTGGGACTAATGAGGGAAACACCATATATTTT.

This sequence joins TRBV4-1 and TRBJ2-1, with D perhaps matching TRBD2 (5 bases). The length of the CDR3 is 13 residues. Trimming stripped 0 bases from V and 13 bases from J, with 13 bases between. Germline V gives CDR1 MGHRA, CDR2 YSYEKL. The CDR3 nucleotides are TGCGCCAGCAGCCAAGATCGAGGCCGGGGACAGTTCTTC. Its translation: CASSQDRGRGQFF.

The rearrangement uses TRBV2 and TRBJ1-5; D might be TRBD1 (5 bases). Germline values: CDR1 SNHLY, CDR2 FYNNEI. The CDR3 spans 15 residues. Trimming took off 1 base at V and 7 bases at J, with 14 bases between the two ends. CDR3 amino acids: CASSEGTYGGQPQHF. CDR3 nucleotide sequence: TGTGCCAGCAGTGAAGGGACCTATGGGGGGCAGCCCCAGCATTTT.

This clone showed up just once. The chain employs TRBV18 and TRBJ2-5; D is undetermined. The CDR3 contains 12 residues. Trimming cost V 3 bases and J 2 bases, with 4 bases left between them. The germline gives CDR1 KGHSH, CDR2 LQKENI. In nucleotides, the CDR3 is TGTGCCAGCTCACCTACTCAAGAGACCCAGTACTTC. Residues: CASSPTQETQYF.

The chain recombines TRBV27 with TRBJ2-5; TRBD2 might be the D (6 bases). The V end lost 1 base, the J end lost 4 bases, and 10 bases lay between the germline ends. CDR1 is MNHEY, CDR2 SMNVEV, per germline (reference sequence). The CDR3 sequence is 14 residues long. CDR3 sequence reads: CASSLYGSGETQYF. CDR3 DNA: TGTGCCAGCAGTTTATATGGTAGCGGAGAGACCCAGTACTTC.

V usage is TRBV5-5 and J usage is TRBJ1-2; tentative D call: TRBD1 (5 bases). The CDR3 length is 16 residues. Trimming left V 0 bases short and J 6 bases short, with 18 bases between. CDR1 and CDR2 (germline): SGHKS, YYEKEE (reference sequence). CDR3 loop: CASSLATGQGMNGYTF. The CDR3 region has the DNA TGTGCCAGCAGCTTGGCAACCGGACAAGGAATGAATGGCTACACCTTC.

This clone has more than one count but fewer than ten. The chain has TRBV30 and TRBJ1-1; D uncertain. CDR3 length: 15 amino acids. V was shortened by 4 bases and J by 1 base, with 16 bases between the two germline ends. The germline V gene encodes CDR1 GTSNPN and CDR2 SVGIG (reference sequence). The CDR3 region is CAWKPFGSQNTEAFF. CDR3 coding DNA: TGTGCCTGGAAACCTTTCGGGTCTCAGAACACTGAAGCTTTCTTT.

The V and J genes are TRBV11-2 and TRBJ1-1, with D unclear. CDR3 length equals 13 residues. Germline CDR1 and CDR2: SGHAT and FQNNGV. Trimming left V 2 bases short and J 1 base short, with 5 bases between. The CDR3 DNA follows: TGTGCCAGCAGCTTATTCCGGAACACTGAAGCTTTCTTT. This encodes CASSLFRNTEAFF.

CDR3 DNA: TGCGCCAGCAGCCAAGGGGGACAGGGCGACCAGCCCCAGCATTTT. It translates to CASSQGGQGDQPQHF. This sequence joins TRBV5-1 and TRBJ1-5, with 9 positions matching TRBD1. Trimming cost V 4 bases and J 7 bases; bases outside gene matches: 9. The CDR3 has 15 amino acids. Germline CDR1 and CDR2: SGHRS and YFSETQ.

This rearrangement joins TRBV19 to TRBJ1-6; no clear D gene. Germline CDR1 reads LNHDA; CDR2 reads SQIVND (reference sequence). This CDR3 has 17 amino acids. The germline V and J ends were trimmed by 5 bases and 0 bases, with 14 bases remaining between them. The CDR3 DNA is TGTGCCAGTAGTTCACCGCCGGGGAGCTCCTATAATTCACCCCTCCACTTT. It specifies CASSSPPGSSYNSPLHF.

The chain combines TRBV3-1 (or the pseudogene TRBV3-2) with TRBJ2-1; 14 bases agree with TRBD2. Trimming cost V 3 bases and J 5 bases; bases outside gene matches: 3. CDR3 length: 16 residues. Germline V gene sequence: CDR1 LGHDT, CDR2 YNNKEL (reference sequence). CDR3 protein: CASSHPTSGRDNEQFF. The DNA of the CDR3 is TGTGCCAGCAGCCACCCGACTAGCGGGAGGGACAATGAGCAGTTCTTC.

The V call is TRBV19, the J call TRBJ2-3, with D possibly being TRBD2 (5 bases). Trimming removed 7 bases at V and 6 bases at J, with 23 bases between. Looked up from germline, CDR1 is LNHDA and CDR2 is SQIVND (reference sequence). The CDR3 has 16 residues. The CDR3 DNA reads TGTGCCAGTACCGACAATAAACGGGGAATCTGGGATACGCAGTATTTT. It is translated as CASTDNKRGIWDTQYF.

The V call is TRBV5-4, the J call TRBJ2-1; possibly TRBD2 for D (5 bases). CDR3 size: 13 residues. V dropped 3 bases and J dropped 3 bases, with 7 bases sitting between them. Germline V gives CDR1 SGHNT, CDR2 YYREEE (reference sequence). The CDR3 region has the DNA TGTGCCAGCAGCTCGGGGATCTACAATGAGCAGTTCTTC. Its translation: CASSSGIYNEQFF.